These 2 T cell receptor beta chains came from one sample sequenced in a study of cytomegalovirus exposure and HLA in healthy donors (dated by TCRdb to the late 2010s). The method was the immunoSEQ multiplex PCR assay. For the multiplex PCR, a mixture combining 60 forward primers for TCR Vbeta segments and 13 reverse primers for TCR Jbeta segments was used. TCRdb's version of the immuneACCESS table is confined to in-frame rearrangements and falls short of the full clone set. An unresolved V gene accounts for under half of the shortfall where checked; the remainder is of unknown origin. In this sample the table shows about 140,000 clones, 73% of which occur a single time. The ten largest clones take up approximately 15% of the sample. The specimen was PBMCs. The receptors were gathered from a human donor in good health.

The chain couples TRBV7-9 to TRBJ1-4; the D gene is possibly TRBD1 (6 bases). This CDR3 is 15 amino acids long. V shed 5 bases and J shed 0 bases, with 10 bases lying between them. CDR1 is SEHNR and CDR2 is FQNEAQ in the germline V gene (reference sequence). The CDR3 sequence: CASSHRTATNEKLFF. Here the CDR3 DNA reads TGTGCCAGCAGCCACCGGACAGCAACTAATGAAAAACTGTTTTTT. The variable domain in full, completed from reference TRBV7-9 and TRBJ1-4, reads DTGVSQNPRHKITKRGQNVTFRCDPISEHNRLYWYRQTLGQGPEFLTYFQNEAQLEKSRLLSDRFSAERPKGSFSTLEIQRTEQGDSAMYLCASSHRTATNEKLFFGSGTQLSVL.

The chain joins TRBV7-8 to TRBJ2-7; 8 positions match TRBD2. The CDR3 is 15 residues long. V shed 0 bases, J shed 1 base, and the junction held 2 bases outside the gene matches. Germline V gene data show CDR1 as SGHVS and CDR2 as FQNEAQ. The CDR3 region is CASSLALAASYEQYF. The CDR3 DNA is TGTGCCAGCAGCTTAGCACTAGCGGCTTCCTACGAGCAGTACTTC.